These T cell receptor beta chains were read from a single sample in a study of cytomegalovirus exposure and HLA in healthy donors. The method was immunoSEQ multiplex PCR; TCRdb's version includes in-frame clones alone and lacks a portion of them. The table records 110,000 to 150,000 clones, 88% of them present only once. What was sequenced was PBMCs. Receptors were obtained from a woman between 18 and 29 years old in good health and CMV-seropositive. CDR3s leave out the opening cysteine and the closing phenylalanine or tryptophan.

j_call v_call cdr3_aa
TRBJ1-1 TRBV6-1 ASSEQDRGTTEAF
TRBJ2-2 TRBV9 ASSAGTSLAGELF
TRBJ2-1 TRBV5-4 ASSLAVAGGLSSYNEQF
TRBJ1-5 TRBV30 AWSRAQGVQH
TRBJ2-1 TRBV27 ASSSRSLRQFGWDNEQF
TRBJ1-2 TRBV19 ASIDTNYGYT
TRBJ1-1 TRBV6-5 ASTPSQGQVEAF
TRBJ2-3 TRBV28 ASSPGHKTDTQY
TRBJ2-2 TRBV28 ASSLTNTGELF
TRBJ2-7 TRBV4-1 ASSARLAQEQY
TRBJ1-2 TRBV13 ASSHTGSGGYT
TRBJ1-2 TRBV6-1 ASSQGEDYGYT
TRBJ1-2 TRBV2 ASRVRGYT
TRBJ2-2 TRBV5-1 ASSERTGTGELF
TRBJ1-3 TRBV27 ASSGDRGNTIY
TRBJ1-4 TRBV30 AWFQGGEKLF